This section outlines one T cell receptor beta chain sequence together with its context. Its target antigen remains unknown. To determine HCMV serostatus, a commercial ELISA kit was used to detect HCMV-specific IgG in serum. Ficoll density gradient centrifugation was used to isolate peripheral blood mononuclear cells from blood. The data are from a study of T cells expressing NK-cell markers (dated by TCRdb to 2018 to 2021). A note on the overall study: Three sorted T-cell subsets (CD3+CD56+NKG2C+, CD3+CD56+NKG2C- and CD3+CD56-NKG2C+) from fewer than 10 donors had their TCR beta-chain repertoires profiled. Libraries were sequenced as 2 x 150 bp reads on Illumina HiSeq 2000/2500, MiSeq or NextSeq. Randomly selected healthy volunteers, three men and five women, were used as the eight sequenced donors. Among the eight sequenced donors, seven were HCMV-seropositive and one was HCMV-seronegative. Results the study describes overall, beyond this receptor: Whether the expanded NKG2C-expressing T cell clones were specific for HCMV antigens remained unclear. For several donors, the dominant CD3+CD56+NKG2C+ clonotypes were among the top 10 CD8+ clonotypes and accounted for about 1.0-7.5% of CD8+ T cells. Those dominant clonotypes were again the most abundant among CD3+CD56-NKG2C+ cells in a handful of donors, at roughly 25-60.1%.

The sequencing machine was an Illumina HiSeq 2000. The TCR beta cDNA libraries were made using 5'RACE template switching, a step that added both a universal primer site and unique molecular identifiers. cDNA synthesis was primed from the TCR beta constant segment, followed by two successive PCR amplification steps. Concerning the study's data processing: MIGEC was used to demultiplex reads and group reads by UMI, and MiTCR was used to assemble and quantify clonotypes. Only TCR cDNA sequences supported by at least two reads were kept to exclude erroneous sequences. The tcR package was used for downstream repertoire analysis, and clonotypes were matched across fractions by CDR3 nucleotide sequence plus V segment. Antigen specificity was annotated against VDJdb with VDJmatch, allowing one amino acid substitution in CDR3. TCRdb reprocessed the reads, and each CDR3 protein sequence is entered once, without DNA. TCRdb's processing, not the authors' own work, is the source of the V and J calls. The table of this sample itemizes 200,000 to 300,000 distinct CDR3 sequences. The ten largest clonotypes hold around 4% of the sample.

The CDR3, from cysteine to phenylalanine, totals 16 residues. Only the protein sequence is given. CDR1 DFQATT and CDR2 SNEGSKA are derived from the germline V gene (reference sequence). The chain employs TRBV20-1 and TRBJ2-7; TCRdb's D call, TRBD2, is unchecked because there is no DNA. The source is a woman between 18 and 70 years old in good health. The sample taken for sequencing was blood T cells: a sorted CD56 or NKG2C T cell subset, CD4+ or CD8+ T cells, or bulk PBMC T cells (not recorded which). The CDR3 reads CSARVAGGPASYEQYF.